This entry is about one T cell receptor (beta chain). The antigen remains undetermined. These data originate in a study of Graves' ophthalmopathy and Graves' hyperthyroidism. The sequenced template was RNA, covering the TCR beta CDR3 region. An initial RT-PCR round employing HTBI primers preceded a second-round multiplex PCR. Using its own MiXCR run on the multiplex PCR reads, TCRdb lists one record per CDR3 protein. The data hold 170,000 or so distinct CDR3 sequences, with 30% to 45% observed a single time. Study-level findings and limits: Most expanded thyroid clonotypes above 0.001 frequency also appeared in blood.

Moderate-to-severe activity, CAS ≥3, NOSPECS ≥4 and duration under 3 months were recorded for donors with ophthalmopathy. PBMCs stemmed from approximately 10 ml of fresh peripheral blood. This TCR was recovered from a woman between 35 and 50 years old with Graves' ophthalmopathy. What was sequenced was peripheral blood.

CDR3 DNA sequence: TGTGCCAGCAGCGGCGGACTAGCGGGAGGACTACAAGAGACCCAGTACTTC. Its translation is CASSGGLAGGLQETQYF. V is TRBV11-2 and J is TRBJ2-5; 14 bases match TRBD2. J was trimmed by 2 bases and V by 5 bases; bases with no gene match: 7. The germline V gene has CDR1 SGHAT and CDR2 FQNNGV. The CDR3 spans 17 residues.